One and the same sample provided the 3 T cell receptor beta chains below, sequenced in a study of radiotherapy plus CTLA-4 blockade in lung cancer. Data came from immunoSEQ multiplex PCR; TCRdb stores just in-frame clones and leaves some out. The table has 65,000 to 85,000 clones, roughly 69% seen once. The sample was peripheral blood, taken from a patient treated with radiotherapy plus ipilimumab. The receptor source for this set is a human donor with non-small cell lung cancer whose response to radiotherapy plus ipilimumab could not be evaluated.

The chain has TRBV2 and TRBJ2-6; D is uncertain. CDR3 length: 15 residues. Trimming removed 8 bases at V and 4 bases at J, with 15 bases between. Germline values: CDR1 SNHLY, CDR2 FYNNEI. The CDR3 loop is CASASPPGGANVLTF. DNA of the CDR3: TGTGCCAGCGCTAGTCCCCCCGGGGGGGCCAACGTCCTGACTTTC.

The chain carries TRBV28 and TRBJ2-1; D uncertain. The V and J ends lost 5 bases and 5 bases respectively, with 4 bases between them. The CDR3 extends over 11 amino acids. CDR1 is MDHEN and CDR2 is SYDVKM in the germline V gene. The CDR3 sequence: CASSTHNEQFF. For the CDR3, the DNA is TGTGCCAGCAGTACTCACAATGAGCAGTTCTTC.

The rearrangement joins TRBV4-1 to TRBJ1-1; D is perhaps TRBD1 (5 bases). Germline V CDR1 and CDR2: MGHRA, YSYEKL. This CDR3 contains 16 residues. V was clipped by 2 bases and J by 10 bases, with 23 bases between them. CDR3 sequence: CASSQPRLGRGRGAFF. CDR3 DNA sequence: TGCGCCAGCAGCCAACCCCGGCTCGGGAGGGGAAGGGGAGCTTTCTTT.